This T cell receptor beta chain derives from a study of T cell responses to AZD1222 COVID-19 vaccine. Study in general: Second-dose schedules of about 4 or about 12 weeks were combined. Study results and caveats: The peak T cell response came first, and repertoires were sampled only after it. Possibly, clonal diversity was underestimated; donors were largely white British and included more females. At 160-218 and 743-854, vaccine-associated CD4 TCRs were dominant, and they spanned spike.

The CDR3 runs 14 residues. With V trimmed by 5 bases and J by 4 bases, 6 bases remained unmatched. From germline, CDR1 is KGHSH and CDR2 LQKENI. Points on this clone: What it binds is not known.

TCRdb's copy holds only in-frame clones and misses some; the assay was immunoSEQ multiplex PCR. This table has roughly 120,000 clones, about 90% appearing once. The receptor's source is an adult in good health. V is TRBV18 and J is TRBJ1-2, with TRBD1 matching over 8 bases. Sample: peripheral blood, taken on day 0 of AZD1222 vaccination. The DNA of the CDR3 is TGTGCCAGCTCAAAGGACAGGGCGGGCTATGGCTACACCTTC. Its translation is CASSKDRAGYGYTF.